This TCR beta chain was retrieved from a study of CD8+ T cells in alopecia areata (dated by TCRdb to 2016 to 2019). With respect to the entire study: The treated patients took part in an open-label pilot trial in which moderate-to-severe alopecia areata was treated with oral tofacitinib at 5 to 10 mg twice daily. In humans, TCRbeta sequencing was performed on scalp tissue and on sorted CD4+ and CD8+ peripheral blood T cells from healthy controls and from patients with patchy or totalis/universalis alopecia areata. Scalp clonality was compared across normal scalp (n=4), patchy alopecia areata scalp (n=8), and alopecia totalis/universalis scalp (n=8). immunoSEQ multiplex PCR using 35 Vbeta forward primers and 13 Jbeta reverse primers was used to amplify TCRbeta CDR3 regions. RNA was extracted with the PAXgene miRNA kit for fixed scalp, the miRNeasy kit for PBMCs, and the RNeasy kit for mouse skin. Patients received tofacitinib for 6 to 18 months and were then followed off drug for 6 months to check for delayed response and recurrence. Biopsies were taken from tofacitinib-treated patients at baseline and at 4 and 24 weeks of treatment, and a later scalp biopsy was taken in several of the tofacitinib-treated patients. To study T cell clonal expansion in alopecia areata, the researchers applied high-throughput TCRbeta sequencing to both the C3H/HeJ mouse model and human patients. Overall study results and their limits: TCR sequences shared between patients were less clear than in mice, possibly partly because of HLA diversity in the patient population. Compared with normal scalp, lesional scalp, particularly in alopecia totalis/universalis, had higher clonality and more expanded CD8+ clones, which suggests antigenic drive. Scalp TCR repertoire analysis is complicated because resident alphabeta T cells in normal human skin are also sequenced, whereas mouse skin is dominated by gammadelta T cells.

As concerns this clone: The antigen it recognizes is unknown. One base away there is no much larger clone; base qualities are not given.

The label giving this sample's time point can be read as: baseline before oral tofacitinib. From alopecia areata patients, peripheral blood was collected along with lesional scalp punch biopsies. PBMCs were separated by density centrifugation and stained for CD3, CD4 and CD8, after which CD4+ and CD8+ T cells were sorted on a FACSAria. The method behind the library was the immunoSEQ multiplex PCR assay. To provide template for TCR sequencing, every sample had RNA extracted and reverse transcribed into cDNA. SuperScript III was used to make first-strand cDNA, primed with a 2:1 mix of oligo-dT and random hexamers. A synthetic immune receptor repertoire was used to measure amplification bias, and any remaining bias was corrected computationally. From the authors' description of their analysis: Raw reads were preprocessed to remove errors, and CDR3 was defined by IMGT conventions from the conserved cysteine to phenylalanine. To get clonality, Shannon entropy was normalized by log2 of the number of productive unique TCRs and the result was subtracted from 1. Whether each scalp clone was CD4 or CD8 was inferred by checking scalp TCRbeta sequences against the CD4 and CD8 repertoires from sorted blood. What TCRdb holds here is the immuneACCESS table cut down to in-frame rearrangements. Part of the clones is not present; checked against another copy, under half of the missing clones reflect an unresolved V gene, and the others are unexplained. V, J and clone size were drawn from that table, and D and trimming were deduced from the DNA. Present in this sample are 120,000 or so clones, 58% of which were seen just once. The ten largest make up less than 5.5% of the sample.

The CDR3 runs 15 amino acids, cysteine and phenylalanine included. Only CDR3 DNA remains: 45 bases, in frame from the first base. Trimming removed 3 bases from V and 4 bases from J; the gene matches leave 6 bases unexplained. Sequences KGHSH (CDR1) and LQKENI (CDR2) are obtained from the germline V gene. This TCR came from a human donor with alopecia areata. In this chain, TRBV18 is recombined with TRBJ2-7; the central 10 bases match TRBD2. Sample: CD4+ T cells sorted from blood, taken at week 0. The DNA sequence follows: TGTGCCAGCTCACCGTCGGCTAGCGGGAGTTACGAGCAGTACTTC. It codes for CASSPSASGSYEQYF. Where the CDR3 stops, the reference TRBV18 and TRBJ2-7 genes take over; the full variable domain is NAGVMQNPRHLVRRRGQEARLRCSPMKGHSHVYWYRQLPEEGLKFMVYLQKENIIDESGMPKERFSAEFPKEGPSILRIQQVVRGDSAAYFCASSPSASGSYEQYFGPGTRLTVT.